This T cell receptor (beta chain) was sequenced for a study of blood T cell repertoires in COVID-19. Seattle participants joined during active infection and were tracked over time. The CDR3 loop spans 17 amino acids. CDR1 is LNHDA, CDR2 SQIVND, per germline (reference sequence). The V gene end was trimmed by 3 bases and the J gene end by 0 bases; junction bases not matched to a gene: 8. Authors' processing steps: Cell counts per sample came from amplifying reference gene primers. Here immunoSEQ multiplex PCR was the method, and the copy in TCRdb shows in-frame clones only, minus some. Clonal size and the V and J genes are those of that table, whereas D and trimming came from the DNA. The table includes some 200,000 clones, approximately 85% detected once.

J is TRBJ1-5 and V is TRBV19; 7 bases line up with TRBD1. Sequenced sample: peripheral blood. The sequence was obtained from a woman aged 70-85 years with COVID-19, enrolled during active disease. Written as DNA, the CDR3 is TGTGCCAGTAGTATGCGGACAGGAATCTATAGCAATCAGCCCCAGCATTTT. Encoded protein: CASSMRTGIYSNQPQHF.